The 20 T cell receptor beta chains presented below share a single source sample, sequenced in a study of CD8+ T cells in alopecia areata. In each case, RNA was isolated and then reverse transcribed into cDNA as the sequencing template. Assay: immunoSEQ multiplex PCR; the TCRdb copy retains only in-frame clones and omits some. The repertoire includes around 100,000 clones, roughly three fifths of them detected once, and 9% to 15% sits in the top ten. Treatment denoted: oral pan-JAK inhibitor, 5-10 mg twice daily. The sequencing here drew on CD8+ T cells sorted from blood, taken at week 24, from a patient treated with tofacitinib. These receptor sequences come from a human donor with alopecia areata.

The gene calls are TRBV14 and TRBJ1-2; TRBD1 matches at 9 bases. J lost 6 bases, V lost 3 bases, and 8 bases had no gene match. Germline lookup yields CDR1 SGHDN and CDR2 FVKESK. CDR3 length equals 15 residues. CDR3 residues: CASSQHTGGADGYTF. The CDR3, as DNA: TGTGCCAGCAGCCAGCATACAGGGGGCGCGGATGGCTACACCTTC.

The chain employs TRBV9 and TRBJ2-5; unclear D gene. The germline V gene encodes CDR1 SGDLS and CDR2 YYNGEE. Deletions cut 3 bases from V and 0 bases from J, with 12 bases between. The CDR3 loop spans 15 amino acids. CDR3 sequence (DNA): TGTGCCAGCAGCGCTACGACGGAGTACCAAGAGACCCAGTACTTC. Translation: CASSATTEYQETQYF. The complete variable domain, with remaining parts taken from reference TRBV9 and TRBJ2-5, reads DSGVTQTPKHLITATGQRVTLRCSPRSGDLSVYWYQQSLDQGLQFLIQYYNGEERAKGNILERFSAQQFPDLHSELNLSSLELGDSALYFCASSATTEYQETQYFGPGTRLLVL.

A few counts support this clone. The J gene is TRBJ1-4, the V gene TRBV29-1; 8 nucleotides align to TRBD1. The CDR3 covers 12 residues. Per germline, CDR1 SQVTM and CDR2 ANQGSEA. The J segment lost 7 bases and the V segment lost 4 bases, leaving 2 bases of the junction unmatched. CDR3 coding DNA: TGCAGCGTTGTTGGGACAGGTGAAAAACTGTTTTTT. Translated: CSVVGTGEKLFF. The whole variable domain, filled in from reference TRBV29-1 and TRBJ1-4, reads SAVISQKPSRDICQRGTSLTIQCQVDSQVTMMFWYRQQPGQSLTLIATANQGSEATYESGFVIDKFPISRPNLTFSTLTVSNMSPEDSSIYLCSVVGTGEKLFFGSGTQLSVL.

J is TRBJ2-1 and V is TRBV29-1; D is uncertain. Germline assignment: CDR1 SQVTM and CDR2 ANQGSEA. V lost 1 base, J lost 4 bases, and 8 bases lay in between. CDR3 size: 13 residues. CDR3 DNA sequence: TGCAGCGTTGAAGTTTCAGGATACAATGAGCAGTTCTTC. Its protein product is CSVEVSGYNEQFF.

This clone was picked up a small number of times. The genes are TRBV5-4 and TRBJ1-2; tentatively, D is TRBD1 (5 bases). V lost 4 bases and J 6 bases, leaving 16 bases between the germline ends. The CDR3 is 14 residues long. The germline V gene encodes CDR1 SGHNT and CDR2 YYREEE (reference sequence). In DNA form, the CDR3 reads TGTGCCAGCAGCCAAGACAGAGGTCTAGATGGCTACACCTTC. Protein product: CASSQDRGLDGYTF. Full variable domain (rest looked up from reference TRBV5-4 and TRBJ1-2): ETGVTQSPTHLIKTRGQQVTLRCSSQSGHNTVSWYQQALGQGPQFIFQYYREEENGRGNFPPRFSGLQFPNYSSELNVNALELDDSALYLCASSQDRGLDGYTFGSGTRLTVV.

The rearrangement joins TRBV27 to TRBJ2-4; D assignment may be TRBD1 or TRBD2 (5 bases each). Trimming left V 1 base short and J 10 bases short, with 14 bases between. The CDR3 consists of 14 residues. CDR1 is MNHEY, CDR2 SMNVEV, per germline (reference sequence). The CDR3 DNA follows: TGTGCCAGCAGTTTATTGGGGACCCAGAGTATTCAGTACTTC. Protein: CASSLLGTQSIQYF.

This clone has a count of ten or more. The chain combines TRBV6-1 with TRBJ2-7; 9 bases agree with TRBD2. V was clipped by 0 bases and J by 0 bases; unmatched bases: 0. The CDR3 has 15 amino acids. Per germline, CDR1 MNHNS and CDR2 SASEGT. The CDR3 coding sequence is TGTGCCAGCAGTGAAGCTAGCGGGGGCTCCTACGAGCAGTACTTC. Translating gives CASSEASGGSYEQYF.

The V gene is TRBV27, the J gene TRBJ2-7; the match to TRBD1 covers 10 bases. Germline CDR1 MNHEY, CDR2 SMNVEV (reference sequence). This CDR3 has 17 amino acids. Losses at the gene ends were 3 bases for V and 2 bases for J; bases not matched to a gene: 10. CDR3 protein: CASSFSPGTGVAYEQYF. In DNA, the CDR3 is TGTGCCAGCAGTTTCTCTCCCGGGACAGGGGTGGCCTACGAGCAGTACTTC.

This clone was seen just once. In DNA, the CDR3 is TGTGCCAGCAGCGGCCACAGAAACACTGAAGCTTTCTTT. Encoded protein: CASSGHRNTEAFF. V is TRBV9 and J is TRBJ1-1; D remains unclear. The CDR3 totals 13 residues. Looked up from germline, CDR1 is SGDLS and CDR2 is YYNGEE. Trimming took off 3 bases at V and 2 bases at J, with 8 bases between the two ends.

This clone was observed once. This chain connects TRBV2 to TRBJ2-7, with D perhaps TRBD1 (7 bases). This CDR3 has 11 amino acids. The germline V and J ends were trimmed by 5 bases and 12 bases, with 14 bases remaining between them. Germline loops: CDR1 SNHLY, CDR2 FYNNEI. The CDR3 here is CASSTQGDWYF. CDR3 in DNA: TGTGCCAGCAGTACTCAGGGGGACTGGTACTTC.

This sequence joins TRBV6-5 and TRBJ2-7, with D possibly TRBD1 on 6 matching bases. Trimming shortened V by 6 bases and J by 3 bases, and 15 bases separated the two germline ends. The length of the CDR3 is 14 residues. The germline gives CDR1 MNHEY, CDR2 SVGAGI. The CDR3 here is CASSLRLDSYEQYF. Here the CDR3 DNA reads TGTGCCAGCAGCCTACGACTGGACAGCTACGAGCAGTACTTC.

V usage is TRBV5-6 and J usage is TRBJ1-2; D not resolved. Germline assignment: CDR1 SGHDT and CDR2 YYEEEE. Trimming removed 0 bases at V and 2 bases at J, with 11 bases between. CDR3 length: 15 amino acids. As DNA, the CDR3 is TGTGCCAGCAGCTTGGTAGACGGGCTAAACTATGGCTACACCTTC. Residues: CASSLVDGLNYGYTF.

This chain connects TRBV5-6 to TRBJ2-1, with D maybe TRBD1 (6 bases). V gave up 4 bases and J gave up 5 bases, with 10 bases separating them. Germline lookup yields CDR1 SGHDT and CDR2 YYEEEE. This CDR3 has 13 amino acids. CDR3 amino acids: CASSVGQNNEQFF. CDR3 DNA: TGTGCCAGCAGCGTTGGACAGAACAATGAGCAGTTCTTC.

V usage is TRBV2 and J usage is TRBJ1-5; the D is unclear. This CDR3 region has 15 residues. The V end was cut by 4 bases, the J end by 6 bases, with 16 bases between. Germline V CDR1 and CDR2: SNHLY, FYNNEI. The CDR3 nucleotides are TGTGCCAGCAGTGTGTCCCGGGCTCCCACTCAGCCCCAGCATTTT. Translating gives CASSVSRAPTQPQHF. Variable domain in full (rest from reference TRBV2 and TRBJ1-5): EPEVTQTPSHQVTQMGQEVILRCVPISNHLYFYWYRQILGQKVEFLVSFYNNEISEKSEIFDDQFSVERPDGSNFTLKIRSTKLEDSAMYFCASSVSRAPTQPQHFGDGTRLSIL.

This clone has only a few counts. The chain employs TRBV2 and TRBJ1-5; the match to TRBD1 covers 7 bases. The CDR3 covers 14 residues. With 4 bases clipped from V and 6 bases from J, the junction kept 6 bases outside the gene matches. Germline V gene data show CDR1 as SNHLY and CDR2 as FYNNEI. CDR3 residues: CASSGQGLAQPQHF. CDR3 DNA sequence: TGTGCCAGCAGTGGACAGGGTCTGGCTCAGCCCCAGCATTTT.

This clone has more than one count but fewer than ten. The sample contains more than one DNA sequence encoding this CDR3. The rearrangement links TRBV29-1 to TRBJ2-5; perhaps TRBD2 as D (5 bases). CDR1 and CDR2 (germline): SQVTM, ANQGSEA. The CDR3 is 14 residues long. The V gene lost 0 bases and the J gene lost 3 bases, with 11 bases spanning the gap. CDR3 nucleotides: TGCAGCGTTGAAGATCGCGGAGGAAAAGAGACCCAGTACTTC. Amino acid sequence: CSVEDRGGKETQYF.

The chain recombines TRBV14 with TRBJ2-7; 8 bases fit TRBD2. Germline CDR1 reads SGHDN; CDR2 reads FVKESK. V dropped 4 bases and J dropped 5; count of bases not matched to a gene: 4. This CDR3 spans 13 amino acids. This chain's CDR3 is CASSLRGGNEQYF. The CDR3 nucleotides are TGTGCCAGCAGCCTACGGGGGGGAAACGAGCAGTACTTC.

V usage is TRBV9 and J usage is TRBJ1-1; TRBD1 is a possible D gene (6 bases). CDR3 length: 15 amino acids. Trimming stripped 4 bases from V and 2 bases from J, with 15 bases between. Germline CDR1 reads SGDLS; CDR2 reads YYNGEE. The DNA for the CDR3 is TGTGCCAGCAGCCCTACAGGGATCCCTAACACTGAAGCTTTCTTT. Translation: CASSPTGIPNTEAFF. Full variable domain (rest looked up from reference TRBV9 and TRBJ1-1): DSGVTQTPKHLITATGQRVTLRCSPRSGDLSVYWYQQSLDQGLQFLIQYYNGEERAKGNILERFSAQQFPDLHSELNLSSLELGDSALYFCASSPTGIPNTEAFFGQGTRLTVV.

The chain combines TRBV15 with TRBJ2-1; D gene unclear. Germline V gives CDR1 LNHNV, CDR2 YYDKDF (reference sequence). V was shortened by 0 bases and J by 2 bases, with 5 bases between the two germline ends. The CDR3 has 14 amino acids. The CDR3 protein is CATSRDRTYNEQFF. The DNA for the CDR3 is TGTGCCACCAGCAGAGATCGGACCTACAATGAGCAGTTCTTC. The entire variable domain, with the rest obtained from reference TRBV15 and TRBJ2-1, is as follows: DAMVIQNPRYQVTQFGKPVTLSCSQTLNHNVMYWYQQKSSQAPKLLFHYYDKDFNNEADTPDNFQSRRPNTSFCFLDIRSPGLGDTAMYLCATSRDRTYNEQFFGPGTRLTVL.

The chain links TRBV7-9 to TRBJ2-1, with D possibly called TRBD1 or TRBD2 (5 bases each). Trimming pared 7 bases from V and 0 bases from J, leaving 10 bases between. The CDR3 length is 14 residues. Germline V gene lookup returns CDR1 SEHNR and CDR2 FQNEAQ (reference sequence). The CDR3 spells CASNPGTSYNEQFF. In DNA, the CDR3 is TGTGCCAGCAACCCAGGGACCTCCTACAATGAGCAGTTCTTC.